These T cell receptor beta chains were read from a single sample in a study of blood T cell repertoires in COVID-19. Some clones are missing from TCRdb's copy, which holds only in-frame ones; the method was immunoSEQ multiplex PCR. The table lists about 360,000 clones, 70% to 85% of them singletons. Material: peripheral blood. The receptors originated from a human donor with acute or convalescent COVID-19. The donor label of this sample is uncertain. Each CDR3 is given with its conserved first and last residue.

TRBV28	CASSRDRGETQYF
TRBV18	CASSQRDQYNEQFF
TRBV29-1	CSGGMGDRFGYTF
TRBV7-2	CASSLALAGVMAEQYF
TRBV18	CASSPTGAHYEQYF
TRBV18	CASSPASGGAINEQFF
TRBV28	CASSSAGTGGHEQYF
TRBV5-1	CASSSNPGGRDYGYTF
TRBV2	CASRRQTTNYGYTF
TRBV28	CASSGDSGYGYTF
TRBV18	CASSRGQGAEQFF
TRBV4-1	CASSQAQGASYEQYF
TRBV18	CASSPSAGINQPQHF
TRBV7-2	CASSRRGGAGMDEQYF
TRBV19	CAVKMGHGGADYGYTF
TRBV4-1	CASSQEDTNSPLHF
TRBV19	CASSIDPRRTNEKLFF
TRBV29-1	CSVVRTIQETQYF
TRBV3-1/TRBV3-2	CASSPIAGGRGEQFF
TRBV11-2	CASSLGLTGRPDSPLHF
TRBV7-9	CASSLAGGRRNEQFF
TRBV5-1	CASSFTGTGGPSRYTGELFF
TRBV11-2	CASSSRTNEKLFF
TRBV10-3	CAIGRTGGQGETQYF